This record looks at one T cell receptor beta chain sequence and its context. The authors' processing: Estimation of nucleated cell counts relied on the amplification of reference gene primers. The data were produced by immunoSEQ multiplex PCR, yet TCRdb's version contains in-frame clones alone and is incomplete. V, J and clone size are those of that table, while D and trimming were read from the DNA. Of about 68,000 clones in the sample, 79% were seen once. The data derive from a study of blood T cell repertoires in COVID-19. About the research overall: Donors in the United States, Italy and Spain gave samples during acute or convalescent COVID-19. Nucleic acid was either cDNA or gDNA, and it came from T cells, B-cell-depleted T cells, or PBMCs.

Trimming removed 3 bases from V and 5 bases from J; junction bases left unmatched: 10. Germline V CDR1 and CDR2: SGHVS, FNYEAQ. CDR3 length: 16 amino acids. The source of this sequence is a woman in her sixties with acute or convalescent COVID-19. Material for sequencing was peripheral blood. The chain links TRBV7-6 to TRBJ2-5, with 9 bases fitting TRBD2. The CDR3 reads CASSFHLTSGGETQYF. CDR3 DNA sequence: TGTGCCAGCAGCTTTCATTTGACTAGCGGTGGGGAGACCCAGTACTTC.